In this sample, the clone carrying this TCR beta chain turned up many times. This sample was taken from a study of T-cell reconstitution after alpha-beta-depleted transplantation in children. Unique molecular identifiers were built into the TCRbeta library. MiXCR was run by TCRdb on the PCR reads, yielding one entry per CDR3 protein. The sample holds 150,000 to 200,000 distinct CDR3 sequences; about 6.3% are singletons and the top ten take 3% to 3.5%. CDR3 length: 15 amino acids. V shed 1 base and J shed 2 bases, with 10 bases lying between them. Germline V lookup: CDR1 SGHRS, CDR2 YFSETQ. This material consisted of PBMCs from the stem cell graft donor, taken from the stem cell graft. This chain uses TRBV5-1 with TRBJ2-1; D is unresolved. The receptor was derived from a human donor who donated a stem cell graft to a child with Wiskott-Aldrich syndrome. The CDR3: CASSLRKTPYNEQFF. The CDR3 DNA follows: TGCGCCAGCAGCTTGCGGAAAACTCCCTACAATGAGCAGTTCTTC. The complete variable domain, with remaining parts taken from reference TRBV5-1 and TRBJ2-1, reads KAGVTQTPRYLIKTRGQQVTLSCSPISGHRSVSWYQQTPGQGLQFLFEYFSETQRNKGNFPGRFSGRQFSNSRSEMNVSTLELGDSALYLCASSLRKTPYNEQFFGPGTRLTVL.